This T cell receptor beta chain was identified in a study of T cells in Graves' hyperthyroidism and ophthalmopathy (dated by TCRdb to about 2019). For the study in its entirety: Peripheral blood was sampled at the time of initial diagnosis, prior to any treatment. To identify TCR V-J signatures that set the groups apart, the researchers used a discovery cohort of 100 patients, made up of 43 with Graves' ophthalmopathy and some 55 with stable Graves' hyperthyroidism. An independent validation cohort of under 20 hyperthyroidism patients and 17 patients who later progressed to ophthalmopathy tested prospective prediction of ophthalmopathy. The 100 discovery patients were divided at random into training and test sets in a 7:3 ratio. The study also compared thyroid tissue and blood T-cell repertoires from 5 to 7 Graves' hyperthyroidism patients. Following sampling, methimazole starting at 30 mg daily was given to hyperthyroidism patients, and high-dose intravenous methylprednisolone was given to ophthalmopathy patients. The paper reports TCR Vbeta CDR3 sequencing of roughly 140 peripheral blood samples: over 40 ophthalmopathy, around 80 hyperthyroidism and around 17 progressor patients.

This clonotype was recorded at least ten times. Its antigen remains unidentified. No qualities accompany the bases; no much larger clone lies one base away. Moderately to severely active disease, a Clinical Activity Score of at least 3, a NOSPECS grade of at least 4, and a duration under 3 months were present in ophthalmopathy patients. Patients with uncontrolled infections, other autoimmune diseases, pregnancy or lactation were excluded. Diagnoses were based on clinical symptoms, serum thyroxine and TRAb, thyroid ultrasound and orbital computed tomography. Ficoll-Paque density gradient centrifugation was used to isolate PBMCs from around 10 ml of fresh peripheral blood. Trizol reagent was used to extract total RNA, and RNA quality was then checked on an Agilent 2100 Bioanalyzer. Ends trimmed: V by 1 base, J by 3 bases; bases unmatched to a gene: 5. Based on the germline V gene, the CDR1 and CDR2 sequences are MGHRA and YSYEKL. There are 17 amino acids in the CDR3, from cysteine to phenylalanine inclusive. Only the CDR3 region is kept as DNA, spanning 51 bases read in frame from base 1.

The TCR beta CDR3 regions were amplified from RNA transcripts. The first round of RT-PCR for the TCR CDR3 was performed with the HTBI primer set and the Qiagen OneStep RT-PCR kit. A second multiplex PCR round built the libraries, followed by size selection and purification. The libraries were sequenced on an Illumina HiSeq2000 using paired-end 100 bp reads. The study's processing was this. SOAPnuke was used to process the raw data, throwing out any read that contained adapters or uncalled bases, had a mean Phred below 15, or lacked an exact constant-primer or identifier match. High-quality paired reads were merged using COPE v1.2.5, and each unique nucleotide sequence was defined as a clonotype. MiTCR v1.1 was used to align clonotypes to the IMGT TRBV, TRBD and TRBJ reference segments. The analysis included only V-J combinations with a frequency above 0.0001, which together covered 99% to 99.2% of the repertoires. A TCS score was defined as the ratio of F50 (clonal expansion) to E x V (chaos), with BLOSUM62-based TCRdist applied between CDR3 peptides within each V-J. Welch's t-statistics and random forest reduced just over 500 V-J features to 10 to 15, which were used in a naive Bayes classifier (R e1071). The Morisita-Horn index was used to measure how similar the thyroid and blood repertoires were. TCRdb took the public reads, trimmed them with fastp at Q25, ran MiXCR for clone calling and kept in-frame beta chains. Each record represents a unique CDR3 protein, reported with the most common genes and DNA among its rows. The V and J calls were not made by the authors but by TCRdb's processing. This sample comprises 640,000 or so distinct CDR3 sequences, approximately 15% of them detected only once. 4% to 5.5% of the sample is held by the ten biggest clonotypes.

Study-wide conclusions, independent of this receptor: Blood samples also contained most of the expanded thyroid clonotypes (frequency above 0.001), which suggests that blood repertoires may reflect thyroid immune responses. A 13 V-J signature model separated ophthalmopathy from stable hyperthyroidism, with approximately 86% sensitivity and about 81% specificity in cross-validation and 80%/75% in testing. No statistical method was used to fix the sample size in advance, and group allocation was not hidden from the investigators. During validation, the model predicted progression to ophthalmopathy a median of approximately 7 months ahead of onset, with almost 71% sensitivity and about 75% specificity.

Sample: blood. The chain is made from TRBV4-1 and TRBJ2-2; the central 10 bases match TRBD1. The clonotype was recovered from a woman between 35 and 50 years old with Graves' ophthalmopathy. The DNA sequence is given as TGCGCCAGCAGCCAAGCCGGGACAGGGGTGTACACCGGGGAGCTGTTTTTT. Translated, it gives CASSQAGTGVYTGELFF.